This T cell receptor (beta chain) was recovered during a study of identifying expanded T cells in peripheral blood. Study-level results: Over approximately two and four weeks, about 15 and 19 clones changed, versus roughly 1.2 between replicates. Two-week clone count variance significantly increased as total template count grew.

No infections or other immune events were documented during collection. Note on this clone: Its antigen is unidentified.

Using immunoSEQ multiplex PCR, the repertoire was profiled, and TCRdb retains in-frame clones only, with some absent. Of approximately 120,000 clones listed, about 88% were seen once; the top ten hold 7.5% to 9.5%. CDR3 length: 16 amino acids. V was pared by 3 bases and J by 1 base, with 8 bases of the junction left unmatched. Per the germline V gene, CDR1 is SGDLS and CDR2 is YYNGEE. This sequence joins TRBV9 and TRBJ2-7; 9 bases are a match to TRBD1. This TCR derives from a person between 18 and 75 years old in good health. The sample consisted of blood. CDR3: CASSEGQGVLSYEQYF. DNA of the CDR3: TGTGCCAGCAGCGAGGGACAGGGCGTATTGTCCTACGAGCAGTACTTC. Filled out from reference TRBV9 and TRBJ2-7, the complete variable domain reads DSGVTQTPKHLITATGQRVTLRCSPRSGDLSVYWYQQSLDQGLQFLIQYYNGEERAKGNILERFSAQQFPDLHSELNLSSLELGDSALYFCASSEGQGVLSYEQYFGPGTRLTVT.